This is a list of T cell receptor beta chains from one sample in a study of regulatory T cells in long-lasting Graves disease. TCRdb processed the multiplex PCR reads anew with MiXCR; each CDR3 protein has one entry. The table has over 400,000 distinct CDR3 sequences, about 15% seen once. Separately, the same data were catalogued under a study of T cells in Graves' hyperthyroidism and ophthalmopathy.

The source was peripheral blood mononuclear cells (PBMCs), collected at new diagnosis, from a patient treated with antithyroid drugs. The receptors stem from a woman between 50 and 59 years old with Graves disease. The CDR3 runs from the conserved cysteine through the conserved F or W. Fields, in order: D gene, J gene, clone size, V gene, CDR3 DNA, CDR3 protein. D genes are given only for firm matches. Not every row has a clone size; where given, it reads once, few, many or a size class.

TRBD2 | TRBJ2-5 | many | TRBV11-3 | TGTGCCAGCAGCCCGGGGACTACCAACGACCTACAAGAGACCCAGTACTTC | CASSPGTTNDLQETQYF
TRBD2 | TRBJ2-1 | many | TRBV20-1 | TGCAGTGCTAGATCGACTAGCGGGAGGGCTCTTAGCTCCTACAATGAGCAGTTCTTC | CSARSTSGRALSSYNEQFF
TRBD2 | TRBJ2-7 | once | TRBV11-2 | TGTGCCAGCAGTCCAGGGATTAGCGGGGTCTACGAGCAGTACTTC | CASSPGISGVYEQYF
TRBD2 | TRBJ2-1 | NA | TRBV12-5 | TGTGCTAGTGGTGCCGGGACTAGCGGGAGGGATGAGCAGTTCTTC | CASGAGTSGRDEQFF
TRBD1 | TRBJ1-5 | NA | TRBV19 | TGTGCCGCTCAGACAGGGAATCAGCCCCAGCATTTT | CAAQTGNQPQHF
NA | TRBJ1-3 | few | TRBV11-2 | TGTGCCAGCAGCTTAGGGGAGGTCTCAGGCTCTGGAAACACCATATATTTT | CASSLGEVSGSGNTIYF
NA | TRBJ1-2 | many | TRBV5-1 | TGCGCCAGCAGCTCCGGACAGCACTATGGCTACACCTTC | CASSSGQHYGYTF
TRBD1 | TRBJ1-5 | many | TRBV2 | TGTGCCAGCAGGGACAGGGGTCATCAGCCCCAGCATTTT | CASRDRGHQPQHF
NA | TRBJ1-5 | many | TRBV7-8 | TGTGCCAGCAACGATCAGGACAGACTCATGGGGCCCCAGCATTTT | CASNDQDRLMGPQHF
NA | TRBJ2-7 | many | TRBV9 | TGTGCCAGCAGCCCGGGGGGAGGGGGCCCCTACGAGCAGTACTTC | CASSPGGGGPYEQYF
NA | TRBJ1-5 | NA | TRBV6-1 | TGTGCCAGCTCCGGGCCCCTCCGGGACACAAACAATCAGCCCCAGCATTTT | CASSGPLRDTNNQPQHF
TRBD1 | TRBJ1-5 | few | TRBV24-1 | TGTGCCACCAGTGATCGCTCACAGGGGAGCAATCAGCCCCAGCATTTT | CATSDRSQGSNQPQHF
TRBD2 | TRBJ2-2 | many | TRBV27 | TGTGCCAGCATGTGGGGGAGGGTTAACACCGGGGAGCTGTTTTTT | CASMWGRVNTGELFF
TRBD2 | TRBJ2-1 | NA | TRBV27 | TGTGCCAGCAGTACAAGGACTAGCGGGAGGCCGAATGAGCAGTTCTTC | CASSTRTSGRPNEQFF
NA | TRBJ1-1 | NA | TRBV19 | TGTGCCAGTAACAAGGACAGAGGAATGAACACTGAAGCTTTCTTT | CASNKDRGMNTEAFF
TRBD1 | TRBJ1-5 | few | TRBV27 | TGTGCCAGCAGTCCACGGGGACAGGGTCTAAGGTCCCATCAGCCCCAGCATTTT | CASSPRGQGLRSHQPQHF
NA | TRBJ1-5 | NA | TRBV4-1 | TGCGCCAGCAGCCAAGAGAGGGGCTGGGGTCAGCCCCAGCATTTT | CASSQERGWGQPQHF
NA | TRBJ1-3 | NA | TRBV7-9 | TGTGCCAGCAGCTTGAGGACAGAGGCTACTGGAAACACCATATATTTT | CASSLRTEATGNTIYF
NA | TRBJ1-1 | many | TRBV3-1 | TGTGCCAGCAGCCAAAGTAGTGGGGGCCACACTGAAGCTTTCTTT | CASSQSSGGHTEAFF
TRBD1 | TRBJ1-3 | NA | TRBV14 | TGTGCCAGCAGCCCGACAGGGGCTGGAAACACCATATATTTT | CASSPTGAGNTIYF
NA | TRBJ1-6 | NA | TRBV2 | TGTGCCAGCAGTGCAGGGGTTCGATCACCCCTCCACTTT | CASSAGVRSPLHF
TRBD2 | TRBJ2-1 | NA | TRBV27 | TGTGCCAACAGCCCCGGGACTAGCGGATACAATGAGCAGTTCTTC | CANSPGTSGYNEQFF
TRBD2 | TRBJ2-7 | NA | TRBV28 | TGTGCCAGTGGGAGCGGGAGAAGGTACGAGCAGTACTTC | CASGSGRRYEQYF
NA | TRBJ1-5 | few | TRBV20-1 | TGCAGTGCTAGTCCGGGAACGGGTCAGCCCCAGCATTTT | CSASPGTGQPQHF
NA | TRBJ2-7 | NA | TRBV20-1 | TGCAGTGCTTCTCACAGGGAAACGGCTATTTACGAGCAGTACTTC | CSASHRETAIYEQYF
TRBD2 | TRBJ2-1 | many | TRBV19 | TGTGCCAGTAGTGGCGGAGCGGGAGTCTACAATGAGCAGTTCTTC | CASSGGAGVYNEQFF
NA | TRBJ2-3 | NA | TRBV27 | TGTGCCAGCAGTAACAGGGTTGATACGCAGTATTTT | CASSNRVDTQYF
TRBD1 | TRBJ2-1 | few | TRBV7-8 | TGTGCCAGCAGCCTCCGGACAGGGGCCTCCTACAATGCGGAGCAGTTCTTC | CASSLRTGASYNAEQFF
NA | TRBJ1-5 | few | TRBV7-2 | TGTGCCAGCAGCCCCAGAAGGGCAGGGGTGTCCCAGCATTTT | CASSPRRAGVSQHF
NA | TRBJ1-5 | many | TRBV19 | TGTGCCAGTAGTACAAACAGGGCGGTGAATCAGCCCCAGCATTTT | CASSTNRAVNQPQHF
NA | TRBJ2-3 | many | TRBV27 | TGTGCCAGCAGTGAGGGGGGCAAAGATACGCAGTATTTT | CASSEGGKDTQYF
NA | TRBJ2-1 | NA | TRBV29-1 | TGCAGCGTTGATATCAGGGGCGACCACAATGAGCAGTTCTTC | CSVDIRGDHNEQFF
NA | TRBJ1-4 | NA | TRBV3-1 | TGTGCCAGCAGCCAAGAAACAGGCGGGGGGAAACTGTTTTTT | CASSQETGGGKLFF
NA | TRBJ2-1 | few | TRBV7-9 | TGTGCCAGCAGCCCTCCGACCAGCAATGAGCAGTTCTTC | CASSPPTSNEQFF
NA | TRBJ1-1 | few | TRBV12-3/TRBV12-4 | TGTGCCAGCAGTTTAAGGGTCGGCTCGCCTCTTGGGACTGAAGCTTTCTTT | CASSLRVGSPLGTEAFF
NA | TRBJ1-2 | many | TRBV28 | TGTGCCAGCAGTTTGAGAACACGGAGTGGCTACACCTTC | CASSLRTRSGYTF
NA | TRBJ2-3 | few | TRBV20-1 | TGCAGTGCGCCCCTAACGGAGAGCACAGATACGCAGTATTTT | CSAPLTESTDTQYF
TRBD1 | TRBJ2-7 | few | TRBV28 | TGTGCCAGCAGGCGGACAGGGGTGATTTTCGAGCAGTACTTC | CASRRTGVIFEQYF
NA | TRBJ2-7 | NA | TRBV20-1 | TGCAGTGGGGAGGTGACCGGGATCTCTTCCTACGAGCAGTACTTC | CSGEVTGISSYEQYF
NA | TRBJ2-5 | NA | TRBV6-5 | TGTGCCAGCAGTTCAACTGGGACGGAGACCCAGTACTTC | CASSSTGTETQYF
TRBD1 | TRBJ1-6 | many | TRBV12-3/TRBV12-4 | TGTGCCAGCAGTGTCAGGGGGCCAGACTCACCCCTCCACTTT | CASSVRGPDSPLHF
TRBD2 | TRBJ2-7 | NA | TRBV14 | TGTGCCAGCACGGGACTAGGGGGATACGAGCAGTACTTC | CASTGLGGYEQYF